The 4 T cell receptor beta chains given below trace back to one sample, sequenced in a study of human T cells and chemical hapten exposure. TCRdb itself ran the RACE reads through MiXCR, one entry per CDR3 protein. The table includes tens of thousands of distinct CDR3 sequences, 9.5% to 15% detected once. Time point described: patch test 3, about 24 weeks after DPC sensitization. Stated treatment: therapeutic diphenylcyclopropenone sensitization with weekly scalp DPC. Total RNA was isolated from whole blood that had not been fractionated. The specimen was whole blood, collected in connection with sensitization to the hapten diphenylcyclopropenone (DPC). Receptor source: a woman between 35 and 50 years old with alopecia areata. Some clones in this sample may be carry-over from other donors' samples.

This clonotype was observed a few times. This chain links TRBV24-1 with TRBJ2-2; 7 bases agree with TRBD1. The V segment lost 8 bases and the J segment 2 bases; nucleotides outside the gene matches: 1. Looked up from germline, CDR1 is KGHDR and CDR2 is SFDVKD. The CDR3 spans 13 residues. The CDR3 DNA follows: TGTGCCACCAACAGGGGAAACACCGGGGAGCTGTTTTTT. It codes for CATNRGNTGELFF.

This clonotype has more than one count but fewer than ten. Written as DNA, the CDR3 is TGTGCCAGCAGCCCAGGACAGGGTAGTTACAATGAGCAGTTCTTC. It yields the protein CASSPGQGSYNEQFF. The chain has TRBV11-2 and TRBJ2-1, with TRBD1 matching 8 bases. Germline-derived CDR1 and CDR2 are SGHAT and FQNNGV. V shed 5 bases and J 4 bases; nucleotides not matched to a gene: 7. The CDR3 has 15 amino acids.

This clonotype was observed many times. This chain uses TRBV7-6 with TRBJ1-5; D might be TRBD1 (6 bases). V lost 3 bases and J 0 bases, leaving 12 bases between the germline ends. The germline V gene has CDR1 SGHVS and CDR2 FNYEAQ. The length of the CDR3 is 16 residues. CDR3 bases: TGTGCCAGCAGCTTGGGGGCGCGGAGTAGCAATCAGCCCCAGCATTTT. Translating it yields CASSLGARSSNQPQHF.

V and J are TRBV7-3 and TRBJ2-1, with TRBD2 matching 7 bases. Germline CDR1 SGHTA, CDR2 FQGTGA. V lost 2 bases and J lost 9; bases outside the gene matches: 16. CDR3 length: 17 amino acids. The CDR3, as DNA: TGTGCCAGCAGCTTATCTTCGGGAACCGTATCGGGGGGTGAGCAGTTCTTC. The encoded protein is CASSLSSGTVSGGEQFF.